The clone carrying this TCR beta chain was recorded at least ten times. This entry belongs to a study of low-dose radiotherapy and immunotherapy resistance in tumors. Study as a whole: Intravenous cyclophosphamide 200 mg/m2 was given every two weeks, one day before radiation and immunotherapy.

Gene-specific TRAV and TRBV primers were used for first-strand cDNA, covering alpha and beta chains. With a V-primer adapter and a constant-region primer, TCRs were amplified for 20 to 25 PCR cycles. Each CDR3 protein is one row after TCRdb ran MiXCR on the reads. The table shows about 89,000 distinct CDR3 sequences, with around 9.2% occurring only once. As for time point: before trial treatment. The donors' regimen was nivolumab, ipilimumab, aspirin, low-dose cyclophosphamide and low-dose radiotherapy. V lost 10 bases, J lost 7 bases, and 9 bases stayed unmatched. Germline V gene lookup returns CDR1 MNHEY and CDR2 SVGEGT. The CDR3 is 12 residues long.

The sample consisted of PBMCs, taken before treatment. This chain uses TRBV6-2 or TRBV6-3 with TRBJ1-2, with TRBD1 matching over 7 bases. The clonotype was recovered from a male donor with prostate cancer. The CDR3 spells CATRDSLFGYTF. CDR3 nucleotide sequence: TGTGCCACCCGGGACAGTCTTTTTGGCTACACCTTC.